This TCR beta chain was recovered during a study of post-analysis software for immune sequencing data. Study details: Relapsing-remitting, secondary progressive and progressive-relapsing multiple sclerosis courses were included.

As concerns this clonotype: What it recognizes is unknown. One end of the junction is discordant with germline, which a read error may explain.

Built from TCR beta cDNA, the libraries had unique molecular identifiers in them. TCRdb reprocessed the PCR reads with MiXCR, giving one entry per CDR3 protein. Of approximately 770,000 distinct CDR3 sequences in the sample, 46% were seen once. This CDR3 region has 12 residues. Germline V gives CDR1 DFQATT, CDR2 SNEGSKA (reference sequence). Study observations and caveats: A few TRBV segments were significantly more frequent in patients than in controls. TRBV5-6, TRBV5-1 and TRBV20-1 were among these segments.

Sequencing was carried out using blood. The receptor was isolated from a girl aged 5-17 years with multiple sclerosis. The chain has TRBV20-1 and TRBJ1-2; no firm D call. CDR3 amino acids: CSAPTENYGYTF. CDR3 coding DNA: TGTAGTGCTCCGACCGAGAACTATGGCTACACCTTC.